This T cell receptor (beta chain) was obtained from a study of spatial heterogeneity in lung cancer. General study findings and limits: One measure, the expanded intratumoral alpha and beta TCR count, tracked tumor mutation counts.

Stated time point: sample taken at primary tumor resection. TCRdb itself ran the 5' RACE reads through MiXCR, one entry per CDR3 protein. Of nearly 25,000 distinct CDR3 sequences listed, 8.8% were seen once; the top ten hold 7.5% to 8%. From germline, CDR1 is SGHAT and CDR2 FQDESV (reference sequence). Trimming took 2 bases from V and 4 from J, leaving 11 bases between them. This CDR3 has 14 amino acids. In this sample, this clonotype turned up many times. Its cognate antigen is unknown. Here the sequenced sample was lung tumor tissue, taken at surgery. The chain uses TRBV11-1 and TRBJ2-5; maybe TRBD2 (6 bases). The clonotype was recovered from a male donor with early-stage non-small cell lung cancer. The CDR3 sequence: CASSLWRDGETQYF. CDR3 DNA: TGTGCCAGCAGCTTATGGCGGGACGGAGAGACCCAGTACTTC.